This is a list of T cell receptor beta chains from one sample in a study of cytomegalovirus exposure and HLA in healthy donors. The assay was immunoSEQ multiplex PCR, and TCRdb's table has in-frame clones only and misses some. The profile shows tens of thousands of clones, over 70% of them singletons. Sequencing used PBMCs. Receptors originate from a male donor in good health and CMV-seronegative. CDR3s include the opening cysteine and the closing phenylalanine or tryptophan. D genes are given only for firm matches. Clone size appears in some rows only: once, few, many, or a class for an expanded clone.

clone_size j_call d_call v_call cdr3_nt cdr3_aa
- TRBJ2-1 TRBD1 TRBV5-6 TGTGCCAGCAGCTACCATCCCCGGACAGGGTGGGGGAACAATGAGCAGTTCTTC CASSYHPRTGWGNNEQFF
- TRBJ2-1 TRBD2 TRBV29-1 TGCAGCGTTGGGCGCGGGGGGGCCTTTAGAAATGAGCAGTTCTTC CSVGRGGAFRNEQFF
- TRBJ1-5 - TRBV30 TGTGCCTGGAGTCAAGGACAGCCGACTAGCACAGATACGCAGCATTTT CAWSQGQPTSTDTQHF
- TRBJ2-1 TRBD1 TRBV6-4 TGTGCCAGAAGCTGGAGAAGGACAGGCCTCGAGGATGAGCAGTTCTTC CARSWRRTGLEDEQFF
- TRBJ2-1 TRBD2 TRBV7-6 TGTGCCAGCAGCTTAGACGGGAGGGAGATGAATGAGCAGTTCTTC CASSLDGREMNEQFF
- TRBJ2-2 TRBD1 TRBV10-3 TGTGCCATCAGCCAGGGGGCGAACACCGGGGAGCTGTTTTTT CAISQGANTGELFF
- TRBJ1-2 TRBD1 TRBV30 TGTGCCTGGAGGAAGACAGGGGCTTATGAAGGCTACACCTTC CAWRKTGAYEGYTF
- TRBJ2-1 TRBD2 TRBV14 TGTGCCAGCAGCCCTTTCCGGGGGGGAAGCTACAATGAGCAGTTCTTC CASSPFRGGSYNEQFF
- TRBJ1-3 - TRBV7-8 TGTGCCAGCAGCTTGTCTTATTTGAGCGAGCTTGGAGGAAACACCATATATTTT CASSLSYLSELGGNTIYF
- TRBJ2-7 - TRBV27 TGTGCCAGCAGTCCGACGGGACTTAGCGTCTACGAGCAGTACTTC CASSPTGLSVYEQYF
once TRBJ1-1 TRBD1 TRBV5-1 TGCGCCAGCAGCTTCCCCATAGTAGGGGGCCAAAACACTGAAGCTTTCTTT CASSFPIVGGQNTEAFF
- TRBJ2-7 TRBD1 TRBV4-1 TGCGCCAGCAGCCACGACAGGGGGGGATACGAGCAGTACTTC CASSHDRGGYEQYF
- TRBJ1-1 - TRBV27 TGTGCCAGCAGTTCTCCTCGGGGGGGCGCCAGGAACACTGAAGCTTTCTTT CASSSPRGGARNTEAFF
- TRBJ1-2 TRBD1 TRBV28 TGTGCCATCCCCACGGATCGGACAGGAGGAAAGGAGCATGGCTACACCTTC CAIPTDRTGGKEHGYTF
- TRBJ2-3 TRBD2 TRBV5-1 TGCGCCAGCAGCCCCGGATCGAGTAGCGGGAGCACAGATACGCAGTATTTT CASSPGSSSGSTDTQYF
few TRBJ2-5 TRBD2 TRBV9 TGTGCCAGCAGCGTTTTAGGCGGGAGCCAAGAGACCCAGTACTTC CASSVLGGSQETQYF
- TRBJ1-1 TRBD1 TRBV6-1 TGTGCCAGCCGCCGGGACAGGGGCCCCGTGGGTGAAGCTTTCTTT CASRRDRGPVGEAFF
- TRBJ1-2 - TRBV4-2 TGTGCCAGCAGCCAAGTCGAGGACAGAACTAAAGCTAACTATGGCTACACCTTC CASSQVEDRTKANYGYTF
- TRBJ1-2 - TRBV6-6 TGTGCCAGCAGTTACTCAGGGATGGAGGGCTACCCCTTC CASSYSGMEGYPF
few TRBJ1-1 - TRBV6-5 TGTGCCAGCAGTCAAGGCAGGGAAGCTTTCTTT CASSQGREAFF
- TRBJ2-7 - TRBV5-1 TGCGCCAGCAGTCCAATTACTCGACAGGTACAAGGGTACGAGCAGTACTTC CASSPITRQVQGYEQYF
once TRBJ2-7 TRBD1 TRBV5-6 TGTGCCAGCAGCCCGGGGACAGGGGGGCCCTACGAGCAGTACTTC CASSPGTGGPYEQYF
- TRBJ2-3 TRBD2 TRBV5-1 TGCGCCAGCAGCATCGGACTAGCGGGAGATACGCAGTATTTT CASSIGLAGDTQYF
- TRBJ2-2 - TRBV7-6 TGTGCCAGCAGCCGGACAGATGGGACCGGGGAGCTGTTTTTT CASSRTDGTGELFF
- TRBJ2-7 TRBD2 TRBV27 TGTGCCAGCAGTTTACGGGGGAGGGGCTACGAGCAGTACTTC CASSLRGRGYEQYF
few TRBJ1-5 TRBD1 TRBV7-9 TGTGCCAGCAGCTCGGGGACAGGCAATCAGCCCCAGCATTTT CASSSGTGNQPQHF
- TRBJ1-2 - TRBV6-5 TGTGCCAGCAGTCTGGGACTGGCGAATGGCTACACCTTC CASSLGLANGYTF
- TRBJ2-7 TRBD1 TRBV5-4 TGTGCCAGCAGCGCCACAGGGGTTGTCGACGAGCAGTACTTC CASSATGVVDEQYF
- TRBJ2-7 TRBD2 TRBV7-7 TGTGCTAGCAGCTTAGCGGTTCGTAGCGGGAGCTACGAGCAGTACTTC CASSLAVRSGSYEQYF
- TRBJ2-7 - TRBV27 TGTGCCAGCAGTCGACCGCGGGGCCGAGACTACGAGCAGTACTTC CASSRPRGRDYEQYF
- TRBJ2-3 TRBD2 TRBV11-2 TGTGCCAGCAGCCCCACGAGGAGGAGCGGGGGGGCCCTGGATACGCAGTATTTT CASSPTRRSGGALDTQYF
- TRBJ2-1 TRBD2 TRBV14 TGTGCCAGCAGCCAAAGAAACTCCGGGACTAGCGGGAGGAATGAGCAGTTCTTC CASSQRNSGTSGRNEQFF
- TRBJ2-4 TRBD1 TRBV18 TGTGCCAGCTCAATGACAGGGGAAAACATTCAGTACTTC CASSMTGENIQYF
- TRBJ1-5 TRBD1 TRBV19 TGTGCCAGTAGTATCGTCCCTCCAGGGGGAGGCGGTCAGCCCCAGAATTTT CASSIVPPGGGGQPQNF
- TRBJ2-3 TRBD2 TRBV7-9 TGTGCCAGCAGCGAAACTAGCGGGGGAAGTACAGATACGCAGTATTTT CASSETSGGSTDTQYF
- TRBJ2-2 - TRBV5-4 TGTGCCAGCAGCCAGGGGTTCGGGGAGCTGTTTTTT CASSQGFGELFF
few TRBJ1-2 TRBD1 TRBV19 TGTGCCAGTAGTATCTCAACAGGGGGAGAGAATGGCTACACCTTC CASSISTGGENGYTF
- TRBJ1-3 TRBD1 TRBV29-1 TGCAGCGTTGCAGCAGGGGGACCCCCTGGAAACACCATATATTTT CSVAAGGPPGNTIYF
- TRBJ2-1 TRBD2 TRBV5-4 TGTGCCAGCAGCTTGACTAGCGGGGGGGCTGGATCCTACAATGAGCAGTTCTTC CASSLTSGGAGSYNEQFF
- TRBJ2-3 - TRBV5-6 TGTGCCAGCAGCTTGTATGTCGGTACTAGCACAGATACGCAGTATTTT CASSLYVGTSTDTQYF
- TRBJ2-7 TRBD2 TRBV19 TGTGCCAGTAGTATCGGGACTAGCGGGAGTGGCGAGCAGTACTTC CASSIGTSGSGEQYF
- TRBJ1-2 - TRBV30 TGTGCCTTTAAGCGGGGGTATGGCTACCCCTTC CAFKRGYGYPF
- TRBJ1-1 - TRBV2 TGTGCCAGCATCGAAAACCCCCCGGTCGCTGAAGCTTTCTTT CASIENPPVAEAFF
- TRBJ2-1 - TRBV29-1 TGCAGCGTTGTAATCGGGGACTCCTACAATGAGCAGTTCTTC CSVVIGDSYNEQFF
few TRBJ1-5 - TRBV29-1 TGCAGCGTTCAAGGGACTGAGAATCAGCCCCAGCATTTT CSVQGTENQPQHF
- TRBJ2-7 TRBD1 TRBV19 TGTGCCAGTAGGGGGGACAGGAACTACGAGCAGTACTTC CASRGDRNYEQYF
- TRBJ2-3 TRBD2 TRBV28 TGTGCCAGCAGTTTAGGGGGGGGATATACGCAGTATTTT CASSLGGGYTQYF
once TRBJ2-2 TRBD1 TRBV2 TGTGCCAGCACCCCCGGGACAGGGCAATCCGGGGAGCTGTTTTTT CASTPGTGQSGELFF
once TRBJ2-7 - TRBV28 TGTGCCAGCAGTTTACCTCCCTACGAGCAGTACTTC CASSLPPYEQYF
- TRBJ2-1 TRBD2 TRBV6-4 TGTGCCAGCAGTGAATTAGCGGGGGGATACAATGAGCAGTTCTTC CASSELAGGYNEQFF
- TRBJ2-4 - TRBV5-1 TGCGCCAGCAGCACACCGGAGAGTAACATTCAGTACTTC CASSTPESNIQYF
- TRBJ2-2 - TRBV5-1 TGCGCCAGCAGCTTGGCCGAGGTCCCGAACACCGGGGAGCTGTTTTTT CASSLAEVPNTGELFF
- TRBJ1-2 - TRBV5-1 TGCGCCAGCAGCCCCCCAGTGACAGATCTGGAGTACCCCTTC CASSPPVTDLEYPF